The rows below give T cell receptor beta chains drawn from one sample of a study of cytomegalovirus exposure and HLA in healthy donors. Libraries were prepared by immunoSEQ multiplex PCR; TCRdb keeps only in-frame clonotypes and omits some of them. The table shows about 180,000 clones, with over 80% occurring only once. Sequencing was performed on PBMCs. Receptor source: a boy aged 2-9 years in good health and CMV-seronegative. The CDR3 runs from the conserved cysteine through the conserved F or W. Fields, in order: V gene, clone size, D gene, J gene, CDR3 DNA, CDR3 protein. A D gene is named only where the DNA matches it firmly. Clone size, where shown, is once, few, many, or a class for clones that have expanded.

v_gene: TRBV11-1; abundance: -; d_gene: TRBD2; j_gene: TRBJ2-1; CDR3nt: TGTGCCAGCAGCTTAGGGGCCGCAGGACTAGCGTACAATGAGCAGTTCTTC; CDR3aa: CASSLGAAGLAYNEQFF
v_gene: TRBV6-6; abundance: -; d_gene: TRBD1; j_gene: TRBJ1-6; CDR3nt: TGTGCCAGCAGCAACCGGGACAGGGCTGAATCACCCCTCCACTTT; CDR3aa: CASSNRDRAESPLHF
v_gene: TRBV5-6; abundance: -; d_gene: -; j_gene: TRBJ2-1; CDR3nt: TGTGCCAGCAGCCTGGCCCTAGCCCATAGTGAGCAGTTCTTC; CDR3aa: CASSLALAHSEQFF
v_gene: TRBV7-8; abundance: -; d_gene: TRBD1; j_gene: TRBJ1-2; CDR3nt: TGTGCCAGCAGCTCAACGCCACAGGGACAGAAGTACTATGGCTACACCTTC; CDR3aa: CASSSTPQGQKYYGYTF
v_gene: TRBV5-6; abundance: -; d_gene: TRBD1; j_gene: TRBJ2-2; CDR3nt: TGTGCCAGCAGCTGGGGACAGGAAGGAGGAGGGGAGCTGTTTTTT; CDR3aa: CASSWGQEGGGELFF
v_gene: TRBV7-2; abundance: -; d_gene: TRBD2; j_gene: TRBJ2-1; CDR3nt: TGTGCCAGCAGCTTAACGGCGGGGGGGTACAATGAGCAGTTCTTC; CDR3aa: CASSLTAGGYNEQFF
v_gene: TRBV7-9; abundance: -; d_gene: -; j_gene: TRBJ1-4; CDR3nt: TGTGCCAGCAGCCCAGACTCTAACAATGAAAAACTGTTTTTT; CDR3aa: CASSPDSNNEKLFF
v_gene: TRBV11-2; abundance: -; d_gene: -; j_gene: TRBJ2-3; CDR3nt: TGTGCCAGCAGCTTAGATCGCGGGGTTAGGACAGATACGCAGTATTTT; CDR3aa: CASSLDRGVRTDTQYF
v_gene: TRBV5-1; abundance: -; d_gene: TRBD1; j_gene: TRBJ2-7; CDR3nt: TGCGCCAGCAGCTTGTTTGGACAGGGCTCCTACGAGCAGTACTTC; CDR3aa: CASSLFGQGSYEQYF
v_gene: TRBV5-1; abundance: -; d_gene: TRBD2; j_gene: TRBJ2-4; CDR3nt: TGCGCCAGCAGCTCCTCTCTAGCGGGGGCCGGCAAAAACATTCAGTACTTC; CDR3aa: CASSSSLAGAGKNIQYF
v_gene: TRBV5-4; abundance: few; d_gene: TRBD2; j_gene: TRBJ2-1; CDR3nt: TGTGCCAGCAGTCCCTCCGGGACTAGGTCCGATGAGCAGTTCTTC; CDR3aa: CASSPSGTRSDEQFF
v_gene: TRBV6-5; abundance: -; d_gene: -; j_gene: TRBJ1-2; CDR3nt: TGTGCCAGCAGTACGGGAGGAAGGGGCTACACCTTC; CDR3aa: CASSTGGRGYTF
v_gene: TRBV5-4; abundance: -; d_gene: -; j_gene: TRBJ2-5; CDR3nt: TGTGCCGGAGGGCCGCAAGAGACCCAGTACTTC; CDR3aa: CAGGPQETQYF
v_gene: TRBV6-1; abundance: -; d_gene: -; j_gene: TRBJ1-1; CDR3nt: TGTGCCAGCAGTCTACGAATTAACACTGAAGCTTTCTTT; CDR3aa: CASSLRINTEAFF
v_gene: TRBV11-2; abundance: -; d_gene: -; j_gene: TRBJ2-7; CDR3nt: TGTGCCAGCAGCTCTCGGACAGTTACTTCCTACGAGCAGTACTTC; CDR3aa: CASSSRTVTSYEQYF
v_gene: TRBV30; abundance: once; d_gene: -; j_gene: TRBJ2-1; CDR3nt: TGTGCCTGGAGTACTCGCGGGTCCTACAATGAGCAGTTCTTC; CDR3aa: CAWSTRGSYNEQFF
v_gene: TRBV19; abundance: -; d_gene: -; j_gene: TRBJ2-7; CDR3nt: TGTGCCAGTAGTATGGTCCAGGGGGGCTACGAGCAGTACTTC; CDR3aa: CASSMVQGGYEQYF
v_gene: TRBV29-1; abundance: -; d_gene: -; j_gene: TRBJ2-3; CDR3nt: TGCAGCGGAGACGGGTTTACAGATACGCAGTATTTT; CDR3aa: CSGDGFTDTQYF
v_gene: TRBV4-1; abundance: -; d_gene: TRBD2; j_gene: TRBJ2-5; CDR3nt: TGCGCCAGCAGCCAGACTAGCGGGGGGTCCGGGGGGCAAGAGACCCAGTACTTC; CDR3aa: CASSQTSGGSGGQETQYF
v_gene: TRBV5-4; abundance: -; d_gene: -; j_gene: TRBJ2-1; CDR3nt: TGTGCCAGCAGGGCCCGGGACTTCCTTGGGGAGCAGTTCTTC; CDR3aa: CASRARDFLGEQFF
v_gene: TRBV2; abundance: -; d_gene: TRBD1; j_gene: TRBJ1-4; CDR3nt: TGTGCCAGCAGCGAAGGGTCGGGACAGAACGAAAAACTGTTTTTT; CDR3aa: CASSEGSGQNEKLFF
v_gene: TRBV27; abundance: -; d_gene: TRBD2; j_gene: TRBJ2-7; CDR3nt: TGTGCCAGCAGTTTAGCTAGCGGGGGCTCCTACGAGCAGTACTTC; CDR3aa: CASSLASGGSYEQYF
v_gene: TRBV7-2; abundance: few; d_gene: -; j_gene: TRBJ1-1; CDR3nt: TGTGCCAGCAGCTTAGTAAGGAGGAGGGACACTGAAGCTTTCTTT; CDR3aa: CASSLVRRRDTEAFF
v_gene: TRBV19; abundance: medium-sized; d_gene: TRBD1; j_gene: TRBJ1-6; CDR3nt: TGTGCCACCCGACAGGGTCGGGACTCACCCCTCCACTTT; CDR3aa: CATRQGRDSPLHF
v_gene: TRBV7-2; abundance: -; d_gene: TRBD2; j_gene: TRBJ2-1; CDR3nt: TGTGCCAGCAGCGAAGGACTAGTGCATGAGCAGTTCTTC; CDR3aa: CASSEGLVHEQFF
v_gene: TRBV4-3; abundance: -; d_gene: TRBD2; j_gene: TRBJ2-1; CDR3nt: TGCGCCAGCAGCCGCCGACTAGCGGGAGTAGATGAGCAGTTCTTC; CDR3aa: CASSRRLAGVDEQFF